This T cell receptor (beta chain) originates from a study of T cell repertoires in cytomegalovirus infection. Study overall: Public TCR beta signatures indicated both CMV infection and matching HLA type.

This clonotype has just a few counts. What it binds is unknown. Study-wide points: Ex vivo responses were dominated by HLA-C-restricted CMV-specific TCR beta clonotypes.

Each CDR3 protein gets one entry after TCRdb re-called the reads with MiXCR. The repertoire holds 50,000 or so distinct CDR3 sequences, with roughly a fifth as singletons. The receptor's source is a human donor in good health (CMV status not recorded). Some clones in this sample may be carry-over from other donors' samples. Specimen: CD8+ T cells from cultured PBMCs, collected from culture after CMV antigen stimulation.

The CDR3 spells CASSRDTSRGYTF. DNA for the CDR3: TGTGCCAGCAGCCGAGATACATCCCGTGGCTACACCTTC. V usage is TRBV7-9 and J usage is TRBJ1-2; unclear D gene. V was trimmed by 5 bases and J by 7 bases, leaving 14 bases between them. Per germline, CDR1 SEHNR and CDR2 FQNEAQ (reference sequence). The CDR3 runs to 13 residues.